The clone carrying this T cell receptor beta chain was counted at least ten times. The data derive from a study of early T cells in non-severe SARS-CoV-2 infection. Trimming left V 0 bases short and J 11 bases short, with 17 bases between. CDR3 length equals 15 residues. Germline-derived CDR1 and CDR2 are MGHRA and YSYEKL. Molecules of cDNA were individually given unique molecular identifiers that were attached to them. TCRdb re-called the 5' RACE reads through MiXCR, storing one row per CDR3 protein. Here the sample spans around 94,000 distinct CDR3 sequences, 10% to 15% being singletons. The rearrangement joins TRBV4-1 to TRBJ1-5; D perhaps matches TRBD1 (5 bases). The origin of this receptor is an adult who was a healthcare worker with PCR-confirmed SARS-CoV-2 infection or an uninfected control (not recorded which). Sequencing input: whole blood. Here the CDR3 reads CASSQEALGRTAQHF. CDR3 in DNA: TGCGCCAGCAGCCAAGAGGCGTTGGGACGGACGGCCCAGCATTTT.